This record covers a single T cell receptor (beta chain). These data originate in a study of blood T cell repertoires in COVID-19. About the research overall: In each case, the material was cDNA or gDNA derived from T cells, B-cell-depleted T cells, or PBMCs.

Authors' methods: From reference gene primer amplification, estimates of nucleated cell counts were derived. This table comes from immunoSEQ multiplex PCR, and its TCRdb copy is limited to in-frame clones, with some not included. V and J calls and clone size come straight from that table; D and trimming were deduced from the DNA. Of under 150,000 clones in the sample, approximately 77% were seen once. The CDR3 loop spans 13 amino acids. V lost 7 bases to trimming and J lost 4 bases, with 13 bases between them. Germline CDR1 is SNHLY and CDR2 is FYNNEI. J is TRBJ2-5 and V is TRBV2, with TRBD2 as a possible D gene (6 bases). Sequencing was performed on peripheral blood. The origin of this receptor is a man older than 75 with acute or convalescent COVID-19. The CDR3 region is CASKNGGRETQYF. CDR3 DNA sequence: TGTGCCAGCAAGAACGGGGGAAGAGAGACCCAGTACTTC.